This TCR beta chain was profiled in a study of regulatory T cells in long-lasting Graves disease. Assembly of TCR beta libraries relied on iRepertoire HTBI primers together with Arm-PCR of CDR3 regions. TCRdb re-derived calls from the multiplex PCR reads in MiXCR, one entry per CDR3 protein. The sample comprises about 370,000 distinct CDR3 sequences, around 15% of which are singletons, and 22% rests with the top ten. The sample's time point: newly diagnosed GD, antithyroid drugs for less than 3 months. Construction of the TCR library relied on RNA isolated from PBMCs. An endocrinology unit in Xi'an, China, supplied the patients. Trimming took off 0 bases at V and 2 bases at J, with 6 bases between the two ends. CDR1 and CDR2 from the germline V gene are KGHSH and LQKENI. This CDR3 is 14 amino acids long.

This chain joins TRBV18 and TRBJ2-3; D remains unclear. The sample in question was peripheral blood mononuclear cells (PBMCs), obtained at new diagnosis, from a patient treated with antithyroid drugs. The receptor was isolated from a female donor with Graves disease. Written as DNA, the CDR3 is TGTGCCAGCTCACCACCGTCAGACACAGATACGCAGTATTTT. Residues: CASSPPSDTDTQYF.